These T cell receptor beta chains were read from a single sample in a study of T cell repertoires in cytomegalovirus infection. No antigens are known for them. TCRdb re-called the reads with MiXCR, one entry per CDR3 protein. The sample holds tens of thousands of distinct CDR3 sequences, about 19% seen once. This material consisted of CD8+ T cells from cultured PBMCs, taken from culture after CMV antigen stimulation. These receptors were taken from a human donor in good health (CMV status not recorded). Some clones in this sample may be carry-over from other donors' samples. Both conserved end residues are part of each CDR3. A D gene is named only where the DNA matches it firmly. Clone size is given for some rows only: seen once, a few or many times, or a class if the clone is expanded.

D gene	J gene	V gene	clone size	CDR3 protein	CDR3 DNA
NA	TRBJ1-1	TRBV7-2	NA	CASSLGGDEAFF	TGTGCCAGTAGCTTAGGGGGGGATGAAGCTTTCTTT
TRBD1	TRBJ1-2	TRBV6-2/TRBV6-3	once	CASSSPGQQVNYGYTF	TGTGCCAGCAGTTCTCCGGGACAGCAAGTAAACTATGGCTACACCTTC
NA	TRBJ1-5	TRBV2	once	CASSVREESNQPQHF	TGTGCCAGCAGTGTGAGGGAAGAGAGCAATCAGCCCCAGCATTTT
NA	TRBJ2-5	TRBV7-8	NA	CASSQWGPREKETQYF	TGTGCCAGCAGCCAATGGGGCCCTCGGGAAAAAGAGACCCAGTACTTC
NA	TRBJ2-7	TRBV10-3	NA	CAISDMYEQYF	TGTGCCATCAGTGATATGTACGAGCAGTACTTC
NA	TRBJ2-1	TRBV20-1	NA	CSALSFYNEQFF	TGCAGTGCTCTAAGTTTCTACAATGAGCAGTTCTTC
NA	TRBJ2-2	TRBV30	NA	CASNPWEQTNTGELFF	TGTGCCTCAAACCCCTGGGAGCAGACGAACACCGGGGAGCTGTTTTTT
NA	TRBJ2-3	TRBV27	few	CASSLWAANTDTQYF	TGTGCCAGCAGTTTATGGGCCGCCAACACAGATACGCAGTATTTT
NA	TRBJ2-5	TRBV7-8	NA	CASSLRGLAYQETQYF	TGTGCCAGCAGCCTACGCGGTTTGGCTTACCAAGAGACCCAGTACTTC
TRBD2	TRBJ2-7	TRBV28	NA	CASSAMAGGSSYEQYF	TGTGCCAGCAGTGCGATGGCGGGGGGTAGCTCCTACGAGCAGTACTTC
NA	TRBJ1-1	TRBV20-1	few	CSAPDSNMNTEAFF	TGCAGTGCTCCTGACAGCAACATGAACACTGAAGCTTTCTTT
NA	TRBJ1-1	TRBV24-1	NA	CATSDSRRLNTEAFF	TGTGCCACCAGTGATTCAAGACGGCTGAACACTGAAGCTTTCTTT
TRBD2	TRBJ2-3	TRBV5-6	NA	CASSYPTSGEDTQYF	TGTGCCAGCAGCTACCCGACTAGCGGGGAGGATACGCAGTATTTT
NA	TRBJ2-3	TRBV6-2/TRBV6-3	few	CASTYGTDTQYF	TGTGCCAGCACCTACGGCACAGATACGCAGTATTTT
TRBD1	TRBJ1-2	TRBV20-1	few	CSARGGGAWEGYTF	TGCAGTGCTAGAGGAGGGGGCGCCTGGGAGGGCTACACCTTC
TRBD1	TRBJ1-1	TRBV19	few	CASSSPRTGWDFEAFF	TGTGCCAGTAGTTCCCCCCGGACAGGTTGGGACTTTGAAGCTTTCTTT
TRBD1	TRBJ2-7	TRBV5-5	NA	CASSYGTGNEQYF	TGTGCCAGCAGCTACGGGACAGGGAACGAGCAGTACTTC
TRBD1	TRBJ1-1	TRBV7-6	NA	CASSSIGEQGAEAEAFF	TGTGCCAGCAGCTCGATAGGGGAACAGGGGGCAGAGGCTGAAGCTTTCTTT
NA	TRBJ2-2	TRBV6-5	few	CASSYSGGPGELFF	TGTGCCAGCAGTTACTCGGGGGGTCCCGGGGAGCTGTTTTTT
NA	TRBJ1-4	TRBV11-2	once	CASSPGRILFF	TGTGCCAGCAGCCCAGGACGGATACTGTTTTTT
TRBD1	TRBJ1-1	TRBV7-9	few	CASSLPSSPGTGMNTEAFF	TGTGCCAGCAGCTTACCCTCAAGTCCCGGGACAGGCATGAACACTGAAGCTTTCTTT
NA	TRBJ2-1	TRBV11-2	NA	CASSLARETYNEQFF	TGTGCCAGCAGCTTAGCAAGAGAGACATACAATGAGCAGTTCTTC
NA	TRBJ1-5	TRBV27	NA	CASSQQGVGDQPQHF	TGTGCCAGCAGTCAACAGGGCGTCGGCGATCAGCCCCAGCATTTT
TRBD2	TRBJ2-3	TRBV20-1	NA	CSARGGLAHPTDTQYF	TGCAGTGCTAGGGGAGGACTAGCGCACCCCACAGATACGCAGTATTTT
NA	TRBJ2-3	TRBV7-2	NA	CASSRDLSSTDTQYF	TGTGCCAGCAGCCGGGACCTCTCTAGCACAGATACGCAGTATTTT
TRBD1	TRBJ1-3	TRBV7-2	few	CASSFTGESGNTIYF	TGTGCCAGCAGCTTCACAGGGGAGAGTGGAAACACCATATATTTT
TRBD2	TRBJ2-7	TRBV12-3/TRBV12-4	NA	CASSSPGGGIYEQYF	TGTGCCAGCAGTTCCCCGGGGGGGGGGATTTACGAGCAGTACTTC
NA	TRBJ2-7	TRBV6-6	NA	CASSYTPDKSSYEQYF	TGTGCCAGCAGTTACACGCCGGACAAGAGCTCCTACGAGCAGTACTTC
NA	TRBJ2-7	TRBV12-3/TRBV12-4	NA	CASSLGGHEQYF	TGTGCCAGCAGCCTGGGGGGCCACGAGCAGTACTTC
NA	TRBJ2-5	TRBV4-3	NA	CASSQDRGAVQETQYF	TGCGCCAGCAGCCAAGATCGGGGCGCGGTCCAAGAGACCCAGTACTTC
NA	TRBJ1-3	TRBV7-2	few	CASSSGNTIYF	TGTGCCAGCAGCTCTGGAAACACCATATATTTT
NA	TRBJ1-5	TRBV25-1	once	CASSEFMEWQPQHF	TGTGCCAGCAGTGAATTCATGGAATGGCAGCCCCAGCATTTT
NA	TRBJ1-6	TRBV27	few	CASSPNDRYNSPLHF	TGTGCCAGCAGTCCTAACGACCGCTATAATTCACCCCTCCACTTT
NA	TRBJ2-1	TRBV15	few	CATSSRDRRYDEQFF	TGTGCCACCAGCAGCCGGGACCGTAGATACGATGAGCAGTTCTTC
TRBD1	TRBJ2-1	TRBV12-3/TRBV12-4	few	CASNHRGLIVPQFF	TGTGCCAGCAACCACAGGGGGCTGATTGTCCCGCAGTTCTTC
NA	TRBJ1-2	TRBV7-9	NA	CASSLGTASYGYTF	TGTGCCAGCAGCTTAGGCACGGCTTCCTATGGCTACACCTTC
TRBD1	TRBJ2-5	TRBV7-2	NA	CVSSYRGQETQYF	TGTGTCAGCAGCTACAGGGGGCAAGAGACCCAGTACTTC
NA	TRBJ2-1	TRBV6-1	few	CASSEEWQPSYNEQFF	TGTGCCAGCAGTGAAGAATGGCAGCCCTCCTACAATGAGCAGTTCTTC
NA	TRBJ1-1	TRBV7-6	NA	CASSQGQAEAFF	TGTGCCAGCAGCCAGGGACAAGCTGAAGCTTTCTTT
TRBD1	TRBJ1-2	TRBV11-2	many	CASSPTWPGTGYGYTF	TGTGCCAGCAGCCCCACCTGGCCAGGGACAGGGTATGGCTACACCTTC
NA	TRBJ1-5	TRBV27	NA	CASGPQVRNSNQPQHF	TGTGCCAGCGGACCACAAGTCAGGAATAGCAATCAGCCCCAGCATTTT
NA	TRBJ1-2	TRBV7-9	many	CASSLERRQIF	TGTGCCAGCAGCTTAGAGCGTAGGCAGATCTTC
TRBD1	TRBJ1-4	TRBV27	few	CASTAGQGLPNEKLFF	TGTGCCAGCACCGCGGGACAGGGGTTGCCTAATGAAAAACTGTTTTTT
TRBD2	TRBJ2-5	TRBV3-1	NA	CASSHNLAGGPGETQYF	TGTGCCAGCAGCCATAACCTAGCGGGGGGCCCGGGAGAGACCCAGTACTTC
NA	TRBJ2-4	TRBV28	NA	CASSLRTTLSKNIQYF	TGTGCCAGCAGTTTAAGAACGACCCTTTCCAAAAACATTCAGTACTTC
NA	TRBJ1-4	TRBV12-3/TRBV12-4	few	CASSSPLGRAWRTNEKLFF	TGTGCCAGCAGTTCCCCACTCGGGAGGGCTTGGCGCACTAATGAAAAACTGTTTTTT
NA	TRBJ1-1	TRBV7-8	NA	CASSQSIQGEAFF	TGTGCCAGCAGCCAATCCATACAGGGAGAAGCTTTCTTT
NA	TRBJ2-1	TRBV7-2	many	CASSFEGLGEQFF	TGTGCCAGCAGCTTCGAAGGGCTGGGTGAGCAGTTCTTC
NA	TRBJ1-1	TRBV7-9	many	CASSPQEWGDTEAFF	TGTGCCAGCAGCCCGCAAGAGTGGGGGGACACTGAAGCTTTCTTT
NA	TRBJ2-5	TRBV7-9	few	CASSSPAPRSETQYF	TGTGCCAGCAGCTCACCAGCCCCTAGAAGTGAGACCCAGTACTTC
TRBD2	TRBJ2-1	TRBV6-2/TRBV6-3	once	CASRSGTSGGLSSYNEQFF	TGTGCCAGCAGGAGTGGGACTAGCGGGGGCCTTAGCTCCTACAATGAGCAGTTCTTC
NA	TRBJ2-7	TRBV9	few	CASSAAEDYEQYF	TGTGCCAGCAGCGCCGCGGAAGACTACGAGCAGTACTTC
NA	TRBJ1-1	TRBV6-2/TRBV6-3	NA	CASSYKGLDTEAFF	TGTGCCAGCAGTTATAAGGGATTGGACACTGAAGCTTTCTTT
TRBD2	TRBJ2-5	TRBV7-2	many	CASSLWGGGQETQYF	TGTGCCAGCAGCTTATGGGGGGGGGGCCAAGAGACCCAGTACTTC